The 11 T cell receptor beta chains listed next were all sequenced from one sample in a study of shared clonotypes between healthy human individuals. Repertoires were generated with immunoSEQ multiplex PCR, while TCRdb's copy carries only in-frame clones and drops some. The table shows approximately 2,000,000 clones, with roughly 90% occurring only once. The sample was naive CD4+ T cells from PBMCs. Subset here: CD45RA+ positively selected. Every receptor here comes from a man aged 18 to 29 in good health. Some clones in this sample may be carry-over from other donors' samples.

V usage is TRBV5-1 and J usage is TRBJ2-3; D is perhaps TRBD2 (5 bases). Germline-derived CDR1 and CDR2 are SGHRS and YFSETQ. There are 17 residues in the CDR3. V was shortened by 4 bases and J by 4 bases, with 22 bases between the two germline ends. CDR3 DNA: TGCGCCAGCAGCGGCTCCCCCCCGGGGTTAGGCCCAGATACGCAGTATTTT. Translation gives CASSGSPPGLGPDTQYF.

The chain combines TRBV6-6 with TRBJ2-1, with D unresolved. V lost 0 bases and J lost 10, with 7 bases in between. The CDR3 consists of 12 residues. CDR1 is MNHNY, CDR2 SVGAGI, per germline (reference sequence). This CDR3 is CASSYSIREQFF. In DNA, the CDR3 is TGTGCCAGCAGTTACTCGATCCGGGAGCAGTTCTTC.

The genes are TRBV11-2 and TRBJ2-7, with 8 bases that match TRBD1. V shed 6 bases, J shed 1 base, and the junction held 8 bases outside the gene matches. The CDR3 runs 15 residues. Per the germline V gene, CDR1 is SGHAT and CDR2 is FQNNGV. The CDR3 sequence is CASRGLRDRSYEQYF. The DNA for the CDR3 is TGTGCCAGCAGGGGCTTACGGGACAGGTCCTACGAGCAGTACTTC. Together with reference TRBV11-2 and TRBJ2-7, the CDR3 gives the full variable domain: EAGVAQSPRYKIIEKRQSVAFWCNPISGHATLYWYQQILGQGPKLLIQFQNNGVVDDSQLPKDRFSAERLKGVDSTLKIQPAKLEDSAVYLCASRGLRDRSYEQYFGPGTRLTVT.

This sequence joins TRBV7-3 and TRBJ1-2; D possibly corresponds to TRBD1 (6 bases). Trimming left V 4 bases short and J 7 bases short, with 19 bases between. Germline V gene sequence: CDR1 SGHTA, CDR2 FQGTGA. This CDR3 has 15 residues. The CDR3 is CASSSPRGQGTGYTF. CDR3 nucleotide sequence: TGTGCCAGCAGCTCGCCACGGGGGCAGGGAACTGGCTACACCTTC.

This clone was seen once. V gene TRBV4-1 combines with J gene TRBJ2-7; 13 bases map to TRBD2. The CDR3 contains 15 residues. The trim removed 5 bases at V and 6 bases at J, leaving 7 bases unmatched. CDR1 and CDR2 from the germline V gene are MGHRA and YSYEKL. The CDR3 region is CASSSKGLAGFEQYF. The CDR3 DNA follows: TGCGCCAGCAGCAGCAAGGGACTAGCGGGATTCGAGCAGTACTTC.

This clone occurred a few times. The chain carries TRBV30 and TRBJ2-7; D is uncertain. CDR1 and CDR2 from the germline V gene are GTSNPN and SVGIG (reference sequence). Trimming removed 4 bases from V and 2 bases from J, with 9 bases in between. CDR3 size: 12 residues. The CDR3 loop reads CAWKRITYEQYF. The CDR3 bases are TGTGCCTGGAAACGGATAACCTACGAGCAGTACTTC. The full variable domain, rest sourced from reference TRBV30 and TRBJ2-7, is SQTIHQWPATLVQPVGSPLSLECTVEGTSNPNLYWYRQAAGRGLQLLFYSVGIGQISSEVPQNLSASRPQDRQFILSSKKLLLSDSGFYLCAWKRITYEQYFGPGTRLTVT.

The V and J genes are TRBV7-2 and TRBJ2-5; D call uncertain. Germline V gene sequence: CDR1 SGHTA, CDR2 FQGNSA. The CDR3 loop spans 12 amino acids. Deletions cut 2 bases from V and 5 bases from J, with 6 bases between. The CDR3 sequence: CASSLRAETQYF. In DNA form, the CDR3 reads TGTGCCAGCAGCTTAAGGGCTGAGACCCAGTACTTC.

V is TRBV6-5 and J is TRBJ2-3; 9 positions match TRBD2. CDR3 length: 14 amino acids. J gave up 8 bases and V 6 bases, and 9 bases lay outside the gene matches. CDR1 and CDR2 from the germline V gene are MNHEY and SVGAGI. The CDR3 protein is CASRMGIAGVTQYF. The DNA of the CDR3 is TGTGCCAGCAGAATGGGGATAGCGGGAGTTACGCAGTATTTT.

V and J are TRBV10-1 and TRBJ1-5, with 7 bases fitting TRBD1. The CDR3 length is 13 residues. Germline assignment: CDR1 WNHNN and CDR2 SYGVQD (reference sequence). Germline trimming cut 8 bases from V and 11 bases from J; bases unmatched to any gene: 12. CDR3 sequence (DNA): TGCGCCAGCGGGGACAGTGTGGTATTGGCCCAGCATTTT. This sequence encodes CASGDSVVLAQHF.

Points on this clone: The same CDR3 also results from other DNA sequences found in this sample. The rearrangement links TRBV7-7 to TRBJ2-5; no firm D call. The germline gives CDR1 SSHAT, CDR2 FNYEAQ (reference sequence). CDR3 length: 14 amino acids. Deletions cut 1 base from V and 2 bases from J, with 8 bases between. The CDR3 bases are TGTGCCAGCAGCTTAGGCGCGGCTCAAGAGACCCAGTACTTC. As protein: CASSLGAAQETQYF.

The chain recombines TRBV10-3 with TRBJ2-7; D is ambiguous. The CDR3 sequence is 11 residues long. Germline V gives CDR1 ENHRY, CDR2 SYGVKD. The V end lost 3 bases, the J end lost 3 bases, and 3 bases lay between the germline ends. CDR3 protein: CAISDYYEQYF. The CDR3 DNA sequence: TGTGCCATCAGTGATTACTACGAGCAGTACTTC.